The 30 T cell receptor beta chains below all came from one sample that was sequenced in a study of cytomegalovirus exposure and HLA in healthy donors. A multiplex PCR was run with 60 Vbeta primers and 13 Jbeta primers. TCRdb keeps only in-frame clones here, not all; method: immunoSEQ multiplex PCR. The sample carries 110,000 to 150,000 clones, approximately 73% recorded once. Sequences were obtained from PBMCs. Receptors were obtained from a woman aged 35 to 49 in good health and CMV-seronegative.

The chain joins TRBV21-1 to TRBJ2-1; the table names TRBD2, a call not compared with the DNA. TRBV21-1 is classified as a pseudogene. The CDR3 is made up of 13 amino acids. CDR3: CASSHMRAGEQFF. For the CDR3, the DNA is TGTGCCAGCAGCCATATGCGGGCCGGTGAGCAGTTCTTC.

The chain combines TRBV5-1 with TRBJ1-4, with D unclear. The CDR3 totals 17 residues. The V gene lost 0 bases and the J gene lost 7 bases, with 19 bases spanning the gap. Germline V gene data show CDR1 as SGHRS and CDR2 as YFSETQ. The CDR3 protein is CASSLGSGRLLSEKLFF. The CDR3 DNA sequence: TGCGCCAGCAGCTTGGGAAGTGGGCGCCTTTTGAGTGAAAAACTGTTTTTT.

The J gene is TRBJ2-6, the V gene TRBV28, with D possibly being TRBD2 (7 bases). CDR3 length: 17 amino acids. Germline-derived CDR1 and CDR2 are MDHEN and SYDVKM. V gave up 3 bases and J gave up 2 bases, with 14 bases separating them. In nucleotides, the CDR3 is TGTGCCAGCAGTTTCACAGGGAGGGTGGCTGGGGCCAACGTCCTGACTTTC. Translating gives CASSFTGRVAGANVLTF. Full variable domain (missing parts from reference TRBV28 and TRBJ2-6): DVKVTQSSRYLVKRTGEKVFLECVQDMDHENMFWYRQDPGLGLRLIYFSYDVKMKEKGDIPEGYSVSREKKERFSLILESASTNQTSMYLCASSFTGRVAGANVLTFGAGSRLTVL.

The chain combines TRBV6-5 with TRBJ1-6; D uncertain. The germline V gene has CDR1 MNHEY and CDR2 SVGAGI. CDR3 length equals 12 residues. Trimming cost V 7 bases and J 7 bases, with 8 bases left between them. The CDR3 bases are TGTGCCAGCAAGTCAGTCAATTCACCCCTCCACTTT. Translated, it gives CASKSVNSPLHF.

This clone occurred once. The V call is TRBV5-1, the J call TRBJ1-6; D might be TRBD1 (5 bases). This CDR3 spans 14 amino acids. The germline V gene has CDR1 SGHRS and CDR2 YFSETQ. The V gene lost 0 bases and the J gene lost 7 bases, with 8 bases spanning the gap. The CDR3 DNA follows: TGCGCCAGCAGCTTGGAATCAGGGAATTCACCCCTCCACTTT. It codes for CASSLESGNSPLHF.

The chain links TRBV29-1 to TRBJ1-1; 12 bases map to TRBD1. The CDR3 is 15 amino acids. Germline CDR1 SQVTM, CDR2 ANQGSEA. J gave up 4 bases and V 8 bases, and 11 bases lay outside the gene matches. The DNA for the CDR3 is TGCAGCACACGGGGGACAGGGGGCGCGGGCACTGAAGCTTTCTTT. This sequence encodes CSTRGTGGAGTEAFF.

The rearrangement links TRBV18 to TRBJ1-2; a weak D match, TRBD1 (6 bases). This CDR3 region has 17 residues. The V end lost 6 bases, the J end lost 4 bases, and 24 bases lay between the germline ends. Germline V gives CDR1 KGHSH, CDR2 LQKENI. The CDR3 loop is CASSLSGGAPSSYGYTF. The CDR3 DNA reads TGTGCCAGCTCTCTCAGCGGGGGCGCGCCCTCCTCCTATGGCTACACCTTC.

This clone was seen only a few times. The chain links TRBV5-1 to TRBJ1-1, with 7 bases identical to TRBD1. The J segment lost 3 bases and the V segment lost 3 bases, leaving 2 bases of the junction unmatched. CDR1 is SGHRS, CDR2 YFSETQ, per germline. The length of the CDR3 is 13 residues. In DNA form, the CDR3 reads TGCGCCAGCAGCTACGGACAGGACACTGAAGCTTTCTTT. Translation: CASSYGQDTEAFF.

This clone is a singleton in its sample. CDR3 DNA sequence: TGTGCCAGCAGCTCGCGGGACAGGGAGGCTGAGCAGTTCTTC. Its protein product is CASSSRDREAEQFF. The chain recombines TRBV7-9 with TRBJ2-1; 9 bases match TRBD1. The CDR3 sequence is 14 residues long. With V trimmed by 4 bases and J by 9 bases, 7 bases remained unmatched. CDR1 SEHNR and CDR2 FQNEAQ come from the germline V gene (reference sequence).

This clone occurred a few times. This sequence joins TRBV5-4 and TRBJ2-3; D is unresolved. Deletions cut 2 bases from V and 4 bases from J, with 5 bases between. Germline V CDR1 and CDR2: SGHNT, YYREEE (reference sequence). The CDR3 totals 12 residues. The CDR3 is CASSFLSDTQYF. CDR3 nucleotide sequence: TGTGCCAGCAGCTTCTTATCAGATACGCAGTATTTT.

The V call is TRBV2, the J call TRBJ2-3; TRBD2 matches 8 bases. This CDR3 is built from 17 residues. Germline lookup yields CDR1 SNHLY and CDR2 FYNNEI. Trimming removed 4 bases from V and 0 bases from J; junction bases left unmatched: 9. In nucleotides, the CDR3 is TGTGCCAGCAGTGCAATGGGCGGACTAGCTAGCACAGATACGCAGTATTTT. This gives the protein CASSAMGGLASTDTQYF.

This clone has a handful of counts. The chain has TRBV6-5 and TRBJ2-1; D remains ambiguous. V was shortened by 2 bases and J by 0 bases, with 8 bases between the two germline ends. CDR3 length equals 15 residues. The germline gives CDR1 MNHEY, CDR2 SVGAGI. CDR3 residues: CASSYRFSSYNEQFF. The CDR3 coding sequence is TGTGCCAGCAGTTACCGATTCAGCTCCTACAATGAGCAGTTCTTC.

This sequence joins TRBV27 and TRBJ2-1; 12 bases map to TRBD2. The germline gives CDR1 MNHEY, CDR2 SMNVEV (reference sequence). V lost 4 bases and J lost 4; bases outside the gene matches: 8. The CDR3 sequence is 17 residues long. In nucleotides, the CDR3 is TGTGCCAGCAGTTCCGCTAGCGGGGGGGCTCAATACAATGAGCAGTTCTTC. This codes for CASSSASGGAQYNEQFF.

V and J are TRBV12-5 and TRBJ2-5; TRBD2 is a possible D gene (5 bases). Trimming took 3 bases from V and 2 from J, leaving 16 bases between them. The germline CDR1 and CDR2 sequences are LGHNT and FRNRAP. This CDR3 has 16 amino acids. CDR3 DNA: TGTGCTAGTGGTTTAGTTATTGGGGAGCTTCAAGAGACCCAGTACTTC. Amino acid sequence: CASGLVIGELQETQYF.

J is TRBJ1-1 and V is TRBV5-4, with a possible D match to TRBD1 (5 bases). V shed 4 bases and J shed 9 bases, with 13 bases lying between them. Germline CDR1 reads SGHNT; CDR2 reads YYREEE (reference sequence). The CDR3 loop spans 12 amino acids. The CDR3 DNA follows: TGTGCCAGCAGCACGACAGAATCAAAAGCTTTCTTT. This gives the protein CASSTTESKAFF.

The gene calls are TRBV11-2 and TRBJ2-5, with D perhaps TRBD1 (5 bases). The ends were cut back, 4 bases at V and 2 bases at J, with 14 bases in the middle. Per the germline V gene, CDR1 is SGHAT and CDR2 is FQNNGV. The CDR3 is 15 amino acids. Here the CDR3 reads CASSSLTTGQETQYF. CDR3 bases: TGTGCCAGCAGCTCCCTAACCACAGGTCAAGAGACCCAGTACTTC.

A few counts support this clone. The chain employs TRBV5-5 and TRBJ1-6; 7 bases are shared with TRBD1. The CDR3 covers 15 residues. Germline V gene data show CDR1 as SGHKS and CDR2 as YYEKEE (reference sequence). V lost 4 bases to trimming and J lost 6 bases; unmatched junction nucleotides: 7. This CDR3 reads CASSDTTGSNSPLHF. The CDR3 coding sequence is TGTGCCAGCAGCGACACGACAGGGAGTAATTCACCCCTCCACTTT.

This clone was picked up one time. The V and J genes are TRBV4-2 and TRBJ2-1; 7 nucleotides line up with TRBD1. CDR3 length equals 18 residues. Germline V CDR1 and CDR2: LGHNA, YNFKEQ. Trimming took 0 bases from V and 4 from J; bases not matched to a gene: 12. CDR3 residues: CASSQDLSTRGPYNEQFF. The CDR3 DNA follows: TGTGCCAGCAGCCAAGATCTTAGCACAAGGGGGCCATACAATGAGCAGTTCTTC.

This clone was seen only once. The V and J genes are TRBV28 and TRBJ1-3; no reliable D call. CDR3 length: 18 amino acids. V was shortened by 3 bases and J by 0 bases, with 18 bases between the two germline ends. Germline values: CDR1 MDHEN, CDR2 SYDVKM. CDR3 in amino acids: CASSLIPWGVDSGNTIYF. As DNA, the CDR3 is TGTGCCAGCAGTTTGATCCCCTGGGGAGTCGACTCTGGAAACACCATATATTTT.

This clone has just a few counts. The J gene is TRBJ1-4, the V gene TRBV6-1; 8 nucleotides line up with TRBD1. CDR3 length: 14 amino acids. The ends lost 7 bases at V and 4 bases at J; junction bases unmatched: 5. Germline V gene lookup returns CDR1 MNHNS and CDR2 SASEGT. CDR3 sequence (DNA): TGTGCCAGCATCCGGGACAGGCTTAATGAAAAACTGTTTTTT. It codes for CASIRDRLNEKLFF.

This clone came up once. The gene calls are TRBV4-1 and TRBJ2-1; the match to TRBD2 covers 7 bases. The CDR3 totals 16 residues. The germline V gene has CDR1 MGHRA and CDR2 YSYEKL. V was pared by 1 base and J by 8 bases, with 11 bases of the junction left unmatched. CDR3 protein: CASSQVTSYLWDEQFF. The CDR3 DNA reads as TGCGCCAGCAGCCAAGTGACTAGCTATCTCTGGGATGAGCAGTTCTTC.

The V call is TRBV19, the J call TRBJ2-3; 11 nucleotides align to TRBD2. Per the germline V gene, CDR1 is LNHDA and CDR2 is SQIVND (reference sequence). V shed 6 bases, J shed 1 base, and the junction held 6 bases outside the gene matches. This CDR3 has 16 amino acids. For the CDR3, the DNA is TGTGCCAGTAGCCTGATAGCGGGGGGGGGCACAGATACGCAGTATTTT. This codes for CASSLIAGGGTDTQYF.

CDR3 in amino acids: CASSSSRQGALSYGYTF. As DNA, the CDR3 is TGTGCCAGCAGCTCGTCCCGACAGGGGGCTCTTAGCTATGGCTACACCTTC. The V call is TRBV7-9, the J call TRBJ1-2; TRBD1 matches 10 bases. Germline CDR1 reads SEHNR; CDR2 reads FQNEAQ (reference sequence). With 4 bases clipped from V and 4 bases from J, the junction kept 12 bases outside the gene matches. The CDR3 length is 17 residues.

In its sample, this clone was seen a few times. The chain is built from TRBV5-6 and TRBJ2-7; 12 bases fit TRBD2. After removal of 1 base from V and 5 bases from J, the junction contained 4 bases not matched to a gene. The V gene's germline CDR1 is SGHDT and CDR2 YYEEEE. The CDR3 has 15 residues. CDR3 sequence: CASSLMLAGGNEQYF. CDR3 nucleotides: TGTGCCAGCAGCTTGATGCTAGCGGGGGGGAACGAGCAGTACTTC.

The gene calls are TRBV4-1 and TRBJ2-2; D ambiguous. The length of the CDR3 is 16 residues. Trimming took off 1 base at V and 0 bases at J, with 9 bases between the two ends. Germline V lookup: CDR1 MGHRA, CDR2 YSYEKL. The CDR3 loop is CASSQVRSTNTGELFF. DNA of the CDR3: TGCGCCAGCAGCCAAGTCCGCTCTACGAACACCGGGGAGCTGTTTTTT.

This chain uses TRBV2 with TRBJ2-7; 9 bases are shared with TRBD1. Looked up from germline, CDR1 is SNHLY and CDR2 is FYNNEI. The CDR3 length is 14 residues. V shed 6 bases and J 2 bases; nucleotides not matched to a gene: 5. The CDR3 loop reads CASRQQGAAYEQYF. CDR3 DNA sequence: TGTGCCAGCAGACAACAGGGGGCAGCCTACGAGCAGTACTTC.

V and J are TRBV27 and TRBJ2-7; 8 nucleotides align to TRBD1. There are 14 residues in the CDR3. Germline trimming cut 5 bases from V and 3 bases from J; bases unmatched to any gene: 6. CDR1 and CDR2 (germline): MNHEY, SMNVEV (reference sequence). CDR3 in DNA: TGTGCCAGCAGTCGAGCGGACAGGGACTACGAGCAGTACGTC. This encodes CASSRADRDYEQYV.

In its sample, this clone was seen once. The V call is TRBV7-8, the J call TRBJ2-1; 11 bases agree with TRBD2. Trimming took 4 bases from V and 2 from J; bases not matched to a gene: 4. Germline-derived CDR1 and CDR2 are SGHVS and FQNEAQ. This CDR3 is 16 amino acids long. CDR3 in DNA: TGTGCCAGCAGCTCACATAGCGGGGGGGCCTACAATGAGCAGTTCTTC. Translating it yields CASSSHSGGAYNEQFF.

This clone has a handful of counts. This chain links TRBV7-9 with TRBJ1-1, with D perhaps TRBD1 (5 bases). Germline loops: CDR1 SEHNR, CDR2 FQNEAQ (reference sequence). CDR3 length equals 15 residues. V was shortened by 3 bases and J by 3 bases, with 14 bases between the two germline ends. The CDR3 spells CASSFLQGLDTEAFF. The CDR3 DNA reads TGTGCCAGCAGCTTTCTGCAGGGCCTTGACACTGAAGCTTTCTTT.

The chain carries TRBV9 and TRBJ1-1, with D possibly being TRBD1 (5 bases). This CDR3 contains 15 residues. Germline V gene lookup returns CDR1 SGDLS and CDR2 YYNGEE. With 0 bases removed from V and 3 bases from J, the gap between germline ends came to 12 bases. CDR3 DNA: TGTGCCAGCAGCGTAGGGACGGACACTTACACTGAAGCTTTCTTT. Its translation is CASSVGTDTYTEAFF.